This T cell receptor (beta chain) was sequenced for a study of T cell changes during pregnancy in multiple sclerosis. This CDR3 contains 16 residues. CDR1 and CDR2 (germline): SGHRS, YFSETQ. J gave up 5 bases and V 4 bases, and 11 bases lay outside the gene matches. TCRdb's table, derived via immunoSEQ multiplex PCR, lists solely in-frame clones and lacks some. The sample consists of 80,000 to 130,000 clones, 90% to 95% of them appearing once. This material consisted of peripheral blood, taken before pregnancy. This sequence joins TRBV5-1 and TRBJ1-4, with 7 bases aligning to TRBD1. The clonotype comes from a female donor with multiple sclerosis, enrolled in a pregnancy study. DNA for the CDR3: TGCGCCAGCAGCCACCTACGGGACAGAGCAAATGAAAAACTGTTTTTT. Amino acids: CASSHLRDRANEKLFF.